This entry is about one TCR beta chain. CDR3 size: 17 residues. V was pared by 2 bases and J by 7 bases, with 24 bases between. Per the germline V gene, CDR1 is DFQATT and CDR2 is SNEGSKA (reference sequence). From roughly 390 ng of RNA, a library with molecular barcoded alpha/delta and beta/gamma adaptors was made. TCRdb re-called the reads through MiXCR, storing one row per CDR3 protein. The data hold about 24,000 distinct CDR3 sequences, with approximately 22% observed a single time. The sample belongs to a study of read filtering for tumor transcriptome and immune sequencing. The sequenced sample was a population of CD138-negative cells sorted from bone marrow. The sequence was obtained from a donor at least 40 years old with multiple myeloma. The chain has TRBV20-1 and TRBJ1-5; D call uncertain. CDR3 sequence reads: CSARSLNQALPTQPQHF. In nucleotides, the CDR3 is TGCAGTGCTAGATCCCTCAACCAAGCCTTGCCCACACAGCCCCAGCATTTT.